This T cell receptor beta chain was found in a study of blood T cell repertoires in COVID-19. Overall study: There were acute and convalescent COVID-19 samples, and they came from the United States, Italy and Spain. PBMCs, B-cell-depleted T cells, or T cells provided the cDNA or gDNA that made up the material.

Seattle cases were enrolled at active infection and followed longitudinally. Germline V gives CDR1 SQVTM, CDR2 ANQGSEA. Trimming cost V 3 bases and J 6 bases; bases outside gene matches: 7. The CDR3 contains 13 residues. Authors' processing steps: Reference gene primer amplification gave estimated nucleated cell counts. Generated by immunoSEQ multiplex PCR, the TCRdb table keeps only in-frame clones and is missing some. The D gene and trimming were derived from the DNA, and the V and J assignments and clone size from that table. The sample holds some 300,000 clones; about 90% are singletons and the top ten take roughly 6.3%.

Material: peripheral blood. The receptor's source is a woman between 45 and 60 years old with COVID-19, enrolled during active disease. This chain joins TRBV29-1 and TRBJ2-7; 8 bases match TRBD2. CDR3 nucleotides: TGCAGCGTTGATCTTAGCGGGACGGTCGAGCAGTACTTC. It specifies CSVDLSGTVEQYF.